This entry concerns a single T cell receptor beta chain. Its antigen remains unidentified. This entry belongs to a study of T cells in localized non-small cell lung cancer. Study-level results: Across samples, adjacent lung featured a median around 60 of the top 100 tumor clones. The highest T cell clonality was in uninvolved adjacent lung, above tumor.

TCRdb keeps only in-frame clones here, not all; method: immunoSEQ multiplex PCR. The table lists 75,000 to 85,000 clones, 65% to 85% of them singletons. Germline values: CDR1 SGHRS, CDR2 YFSETQ. Trimming removed 5 bases from V and 1 base from J; junction bases left unmatched: 13. The CDR3 has 17 residues. This TCR was recovered from a female donor at least 60 years old with stage I lung adenocarcinoma. The genes are TRBV5-1 and TRBJ1-1; 8 bases match TRBD1. The material sequenced was peripheral blood, taken before any cancer treatment. CDR3 sequence reads: CASSRGQGAKENTEAFF. For the CDR3, the DNA is TGCGCCAGCAGTCGAGGACAGGGAGCGAAGGAGAACACTGAAGCTTTCTTT. The full variable domain, in which reference TRBV5-1 and TRBJ1-1 provide the parts outside the CDR3, is KAGVTQTPRYLIKTRGQQVTLSCSPISGHRSVSWYQQTPGQGLQFLFEYFSETQRNKGNFPGRFSGRQFSNSRSEMNVSTLELGDSALYLCASSRGQGAKENTEAFFGQGTRLTVV.